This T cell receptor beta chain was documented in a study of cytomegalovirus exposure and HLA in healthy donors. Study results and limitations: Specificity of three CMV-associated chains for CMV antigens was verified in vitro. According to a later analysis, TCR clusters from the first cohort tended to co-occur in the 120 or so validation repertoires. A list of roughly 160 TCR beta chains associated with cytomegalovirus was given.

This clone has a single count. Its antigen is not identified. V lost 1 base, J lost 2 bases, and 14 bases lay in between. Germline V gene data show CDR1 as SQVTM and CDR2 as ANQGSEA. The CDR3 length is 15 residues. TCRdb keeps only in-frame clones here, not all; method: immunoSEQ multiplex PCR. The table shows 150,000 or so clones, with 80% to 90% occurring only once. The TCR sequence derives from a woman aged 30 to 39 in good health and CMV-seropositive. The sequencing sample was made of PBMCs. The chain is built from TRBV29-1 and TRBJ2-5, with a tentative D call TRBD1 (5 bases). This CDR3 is CSVEVADTRQETQYF. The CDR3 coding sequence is TGCAGCGTTGAAGTGGCGGACACAAGGCAAGAGACCCAGTACTTC.